This T cell receptor beta chain emerged from a study of cytomegalovirus exposure and HLA in healthy donors. The donors formed part of the approximately 120-subject validation cohort, distinct from the roughly 700-subject first cohort. Repertoires were generated with immunoSEQ multiplex PCR, while TCRdb's copy carries only in-frame clones and drops some. This table has 100,000 to 150,000 clones, around 90% appearing once. The CDR3 runs 15 residues. Germline V lookup: CDR1 SNHLY, CDR2 FYNNEI. Trimming removed 5 bases from V and 2 bases from J, with 13 bases in between. On this clone: Antigen unknown.

General study points: Associated with cytomegalovirus, according to the listing, were 150 to 200 TCR beta chains. Reports credit the classifier with highly specific, highly sensitive diagnosis of cytomegalovirus status.

The origin of this receptor is a woman between 18 and 29 years old in good health and CMV-seronegative. The rearrangement joins TRBV2 to TRBJ2-1; tentative D call: TRBD2 (5 bases). The sample was PBMCs. The CDR3 bases are TGTGCCAGCAGTCTAGACTACCAAGCCTACAATGAGCAGTTCTTC. It encodes CASSLDYQAYNEQFF.